The clone carrying this T cell receptor beta chain was counted a few times. These data belong to a study of patients and donors after allogeneic stem cell transplantation. V dropped 0 bases and J dropped 8 bases, with 6 bases sitting between them. This CDR3 has 12 residues. Per germline, CDR1 SGHRS and CDR2 YFSETQ. TCRdb re-called the RT-PCR reads with MiXCR, one entry per CDR3 protein. The sample carries some 960,000 distinct CDR3 sequences, roughly 17% recorded once. The V gene is TRBV5-1, the J gene TRBJ2-1, with D hard to call. Material for sequencing was blood, either unsorted or a sorted T cell fraction (not recorded which). The source is a human donor who was either an allogeneic HSCT recipient or a stem cell or donor lymphocyte infusion donor (not recorded which). It is not recorded whose cells these are; they may come from a transplant donor. CDR3 DNA: TGCGCCAGCAGCTTGGATTACCATGAGCAGTTCTTC. Its translation: CASSLDYHEQFF. Variable domain in full (rest from reference TRBV5-1 and TRBJ2-1): KAGVTQTPRYLIKTRGQQVTLSCSPISGHRSVSWYQQTPGQGLQFLFEYFSETQRNKGNFPGRFSGRQFSNSRSEMNVSTLELGDSALYLCASSLDYHEQFFGPGTRLTVL.